The 3 T cell receptor beta chains presented below share a single source sample, sequenced in a study of T cell responses to AZD1222 COVID-19 vaccine. The assay was immunoSEQ multiplex PCR, and TCRdb's table has in-frame clones only and misses some. Among more than 110,000 clones listed, 75% to 90% were seen once. The source material was peripheral blood, sampled on day 0 of AZD1222 vaccination. All receptors derive from an adult in good health.

The chain uses TRBV18 and TRBJ1-2; D is undetermined. The CDR3 totals 15 residues. Germline loops: CDR1 KGHSH, CDR2 LQKENI. Trimming stripped 2 bases from V and 5 bases from J, with 15 bases between. DNA of the CDR3: TGTGCCAGCTCACCAGGACGCTTGGAACTGTATGGCTACACCTTC. This sequence encodes CASSPGRLELYGYTF.

The chain uses TRBV18 and TRBJ1-1; a possible D gene is TRBD1 (6 bases). CDR3 length equals 15 residues. Deletions cut 6 bases from V and 2 bases from J, with 16 bases between. CDR1 KGHSH and CDR2 LQKENI come from the germline V gene. The CDR3 loop is CASSVDRTRNTEAFF. CDR3 nucleotides: TGTGCCAGCTCGGTTGACAGGACGCGAAACACTGAAGCTTTCTTT.

This chain joins TRBV30 and TRBJ1-2; tentatively, D is TRBD1 (5 bases). V was cut by 0 bases and J by 7 bases, with 21 bases left in between. This CDR3 region has 16 residues. The V gene's germline CDR1 is GTSNPN and CDR2 SVGIG (reference sequence). Here the CDR3 reads CAWSVGHRISRGGYTF. The CDR3, as DNA: TGTGCCTGGAGTGTAGGTCATCGAATCTCGAGGGGTGGCTACACCTTC.